The 22 T cell receptor beta chains reported below all come from one sample, sequenced in a study of response to subunit inactivated influenza vaccine. TCRdb redid the calling of the RT-PCR reads with MiXCR, one entry per CDR3 protein. The repertoire includes approximately 290,000 distinct CDR3 sequences, 20% to 25% of them detected once, and approximately 10% sits in the top ten. This sample comprised PBMCs from blood, obtained around 22 months after vaccination. The receptors stem from a man aged 45 to 70 who received an inactivated influenza vaccine.

This clonotype was picked up a small number of times. The rearrangement links TRBV12-3 or TRBV12-4 to TRBJ2-3, with 9 bases matching TRBD2. After removal of 4 bases from V and 1 base from J, the junction contained 6 bases not matched to a gene. CDR3 length: 16 residues. This CDR3 is CASSSGLAGGTDTQYF. CDR3 coding DNA: TGTGCCAGCAGTTCCGGTTTAGCGGGAGGCACAGATACGCAGTATTTT.

J is TRBJ2-1 and V is TRBV4-2; 12 nucleotides line up with TRBD2. After removal of 4 bases from V and 8 bases from J, the junction contained 9 bases not matched to a gene. The CDR3 is 16 residues long. Germline CDR1 is LGHNA and CDR2 is YNFKEQ. DNA of the CDR3: TGTGCCAGCAGCCTCTTGACTAGCGGGAGTAATTATGAGCAGTTCTTC. This gives the protein CASSLLTSGSNYEQFF.

This sequence joins TRBV9 and TRBJ1-2; 7 bases agree with TRBD1. This CDR3 has 15 residues. J was trimmed by 0 bases and V by 0 bases; bases with no gene match: 2. Germline V gene data show CDR1 as SGDLS and CDR2 as YYNGEE. CDR3 in amino acids: CASSVEGTANYGYTF. The CDR3 region has the DNA TGTGCCAGCAGCGTAGAAGGGACAGCTAACTATGGCTACACCTTC.

The V and J genes are TRBV28 and TRBJ2-7; 7 nucleotides line up with TRBD2. The CDR3 has 15 residues. Per germline, CDR1 MDHEN and CDR2 SYDVKM. Unmatched junction bases numbered 13, after V lost 8 bases and J lost 3 bases. CDR3 nucleotides: TGTGCCAGCGGAGGGATCGGGGAGGGAAGCTACGAGCAGTACTTC. Residues: CASGGIGEGSYEQYF.

This clonotype came up a few times. The chain carries TRBV12-3 or TRBV12-4 and TRBJ1-6, with TRBD1 as a possible D gene (5 bases). With 5 bases removed from V and 6 bases from J, the gap between germline ends came to 17 bases. The CDR3 is 16 residues long. CDR3 sequence reads: CASSKRTGGVNSPLHF. The CDR3 nucleotides are TGTGCCAGCAGTAAAAGGACGGGGGGGGTTAATTCACCCCTCCACTTT.

This clonotype showed up just a few times. The rearrangement links TRBV12-3 or TRBV12-4 to TRBJ2-3; 9 bases are shared with TRBD2. V lost 2 bases and J lost 0; bases outside the gene matches: 6. There are 17 residues in the CDR3. This CDR3 is CASSLTASGVSTDTQYF. The CDR3 DNA reads TGTGCCAGCAGTTTAACGGCTAGCGGGGTGAGCACAGATACGCAGTATTTT.

As concerns this clonotype: At one of its ends the junction is not consistent with the germline gene, which may arise from a read error. The chain uses TRBV6-2 or TRBV6-3 and TRBJ1-1, with 8 bases that match TRBD1. CDR1 and CDR2 from the germline V gene are MNHEY and SVGEGT. CDR3 length: 15 residues. CDR3 nucleotides: TGTGCCAGCAGTTCCGTGGACAGGGCGAACACTAAAGCTTTCTTT. The encoded protein is CASSSVDRANTKAFF.

The J gene is TRBJ2-3, the V gene TRBV20-1, with TRBD1 identical over 11 bases. Per germline, CDR1 DFQATT and CDR2 SNEGSKA (reference sequence). The V segment lost 4 bases and the J segment 0 bases; nucleotides outside the gene matches: 12. This CDR3 comprises 18 residues. CDR3 DNA sequence: TGCAGTGCTATTTCGTGGGACAGGGGGTTCTCTAGCACAGATACGCAGTATTTT. Its protein is CSAISWDRGFSSTDTQYF.

This clonotype was counted at least ten times. V is TRBV29-1 and J is TRBJ1-1; D remains ambiguous. The ends were cut back, 5 bases at V and 0 bases at J, with 10 bases in the middle. Germline values: CDR1 SQVTM, CDR2 ANQGSEA. The CDR3 has 13 amino acids. The CDR3 sequence: CSVWAAMNTEAFF. CDR3 sequence (DNA): TGCAGCGTTTGGGCGGCAATGAACACTGAAGCTTTCTTT. Based on the CDR3 plus reference TRBV29-1 and TRBJ1-1, the full variable domain is SAVISQKPSRDICQRGTSLTIQCQVDSQVTMMFWYRQQPGQSLTLIATANQGSEATYESGFVIDKFPISRPNLTFSTLTVSNMSPEDSSIYLCSVWAAMNTEAFFGQGTRLTVV.

This clonotype qualifies as medium-sized. This chain joins TRBV2 and TRBJ2-4; D remains ambiguous. The CDR3 extends over 17 amino acids. The germline gives CDR1 SNHLY, CDR2 FYNNEI. The ends were cut back, 2 bases at V and 0 bases at J, with 14 bases in the middle. CDR3 coding DNA: TGTGCCAGCAGTGAATTGAGCGAAACGCTAGCCAAAAACATTCAGTACTTC. This encodes CASSELSETLAKNIQYF.

In this sample, this clonotype turned up a few times. The chain joins TRBV7-9 to TRBJ2-3, with a weak D call TRBD2 (6 bases). Deletions cut 11 bases from V and 2 bases from J, with 14 bases between. The V gene's germline CDR1 is SEHNR and CDR2 FQNEAQ (reference sequence). The CDR3 covers 13 residues. The CDR3 here is CAGGSGHTDTQYF. The CDR3 DNA reads TGTGCCGGGGGTAGCGGACACACAGATACGCAGTATTTT.

This clonotype has just a few counts. The rearrangement links TRBV12-3 or TRBV12-4 to TRBJ2-5; D may correspond to TRBD1 or TRBD2 (5 bases each). CDR3 length equals 15 residues. Trimming took off 5 bases at V and 0 bases at J, with 13 bases between the two ends. The CDR3 nucleotides read TGTGCCAGCAGTGTCAGAGGGGCGTACCAAGAGACCCAGTACTTC. Its protein is CASSVRGAYQETQYF.

There are a few counts of this clonotype. The rearrangement joins TRBV6-1 to TRBJ2-5, with D unclear. CDR3 length: 15 amino acids. Germline CDR1 MNHNS, CDR2 SASEGT. V shed 7 bases and J shed 3 bases, with 18 bases lying between them. The CDR3 spells CASNAPGGSKETQYF. The CDR3 region has the DNA TGTGCCAGCAACGCACCCGGTGGCAGTAAAGAGACCCAGTACTTC.

Here the CDR3 reads CASSPRTGLHTDTQYF. The CDR3 DNA reads as TGTGCCAGCAGCCCTCGGACAGGGCTACACACAGATACGCAGTATTTT. This chain connects TRBV5-5 to TRBJ2-3; 8 bases align to TRBD1. The length of the CDR3 is 16 residues. The germline V gene has CDR1 SGHKS and CDR2 YYEKEE (reference sequence). V gave up 4 bases and J gave up 2 bases; unmatched junction bases: 9.

A few counts support this clonotype. J is TRBJ2-2 and V is TRBV4-2; 7 nucleotides align to TRBD1. Losses at the gene ends were 3 bases for V and 5 bases for J; bases not matched to a gene: 6. The germline CDR1 and CDR2 sequences are LGHNA and YNFKEQ. This CDR3 contains 15 residues. CDR3 region: CASSQANRGTGELFF. In DNA form, the CDR3 reads TGTGCCAGCAGCCAGGCAAACAGGGGAACCGGGGAGCTGTTTTTT.

The J gene is TRBJ2-3, the V gene TRBV28; 10 positions match TRBD2. The trim removed 5 bases at V and 7 bases at J, leaving 9 bases unmatched. CDR1 is MDHEN and CDR2 is SYDVKM in the germline V gene. This CDR3 is built from 15 residues. Here the CDR3 reads CASSLRGLATNTQYF. DNA for the CDR3: TGTGCCAGCAGTCTGAGGGGACTAGCGACTAATACGCAGTATTTT.

This clonotype has just a few counts. J is TRBJ2-2 and V is TRBV20-1; the match to TRBD2 covers 9 bases. CDR1 is DFQATT and CDR2 is SNEGSKA in the germline V gene (reference sequence). With 4 bases clipped from V and 1 base from J, the junction kept 4 bases outside the gene matches. The CDR3 is 15 amino acids. CDR3 bases: TGCAGTGCTAAAGCTAGCGGGATGAACACCGGGGAGCTGTTTTTT. This translates into CSAKASGMNTGELFF.

This sequence joins TRBV7-8 and TRBJ1-2; 9 bases agree with TRBD1. This CDR3 is built from 16 residues. V dropped 5 bases and J dropped 0; count of bases not matched to a gene: 7. Germline lookup yields CDR1 SGHVS and CDR2 FQNEAQ. The CDR3 coding sequence is TGTGCCAGCAGCCTCACAGGGGGCGGCTCTAACTATGGCTACACCTTC. Its translation: CASSLTGGGSNYGYTF.

The table lists this clonotype with a few counts. The chain joins TRBV20-1 to TRBJ2-5; the D gene is possibly TRBD1 (5 bases). The CDR3 has 14 amino acids. V was cut by 3 bases and J by 2 bases, with 13 bases left in between. Per the germline V gene, CDR1 is DFQATT and CDR2 is SNEGSKA (reference sequence). CDR3 sequence reads: CSASDRGPQETQYF. The CDR3 region has the DNA TGCAGTGCTAGTGACAGAGGCCCTCAAGAGACCCAGTACTTC.

This clonotype has just a few counts. The rearrangement links TRBV2 to TRBJ1-1; no clear D. V lost 4 bases and J lost 1, with 4 bases in between. Germline V gene sequence: CDR1 SNHLY, CDR2 FYNNEI. The CDR3 has 12 residues. The CDR3 is CASSVTNTEAFF. In DNA form, the CDR3 reads TGTGCCAGCAGTGTCACGAACACTGAAGCTTTCTTT.

This clonotype showed up just a few times. The rearrangement joins TRBV6-2 or TRBV6-3 to TRBJ1-5; D is undetermined. V was cut by 0 bases and J by 4 bases, with 13 bases left in between. The CDR3 loop spans 16 amino acids. The V gene's germline CDR1 is MNHEY and CDR2 SVGEGT. The CDR3 nucleotides are TGTGCCAGCAGTTACTCAAGGCAATATGGGAATCAGCCCCAGCATTTT. Its protein product is CASSYSRQYGNQPQHF.

This sequence joins TRBV6-2 or TRBV6-3 and TRBJ2-7; D possibly corresponds to TRBD1 (6 bases). V gave up 3 bases and J gave up 3 bases, with 15 bases separating them. CDR1 is MNHEY and CDR2 is SVGEGT in the germline V gene. CDR3 length equals 15 residues. CDR3 residues: CASSYYGTPNYEQYF. The CDR3 DNA reads as TGTGCCAGCAGTTATTACGGGACACCAAACTACGAGCAGTACTTC.